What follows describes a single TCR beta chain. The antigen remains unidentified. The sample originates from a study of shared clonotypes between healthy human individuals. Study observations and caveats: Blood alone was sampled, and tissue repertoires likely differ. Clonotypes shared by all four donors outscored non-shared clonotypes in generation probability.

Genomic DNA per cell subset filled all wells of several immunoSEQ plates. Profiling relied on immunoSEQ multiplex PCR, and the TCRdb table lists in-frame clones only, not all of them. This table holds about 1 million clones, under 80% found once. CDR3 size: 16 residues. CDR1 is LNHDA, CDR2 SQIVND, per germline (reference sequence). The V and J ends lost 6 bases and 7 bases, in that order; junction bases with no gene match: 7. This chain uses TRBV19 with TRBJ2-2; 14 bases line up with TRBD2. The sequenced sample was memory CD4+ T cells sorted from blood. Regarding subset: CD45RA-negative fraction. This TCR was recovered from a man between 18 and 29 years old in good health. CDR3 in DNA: TGTGCCAGTAGGCCGGGACTAGCGGGAGTCGTCGGGGAGCTGTTTTTT. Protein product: CASRPGLAGVVGELFF.